A selection of T cell receptor beta chains follows, all from one sample in a study of cytomegalovirus exposure and HLA in healthy donors. The repertoire was sequenced with immunoSEQ multiplex PCR; TCRdb's copy has only in-frame clones and lacks some. This table holds 110,000 to 150,000 clones, around three quarters found once. The material sequenced was PBMCs. These TCRs come from a middle-aged man in good health and CMV-seronegative. The CDR3 runs from the conserved cysteine through the conserved F or W. D genes are given only for firm matches. Clone size is not always given. Where it is, it says once, few, many or a class for expanded clones.

D,J,V,length,size,DNA,CDR3
.,TRBJ1-2,TRBV5-5,12,.,TGTGCCAGCAGCTTGCCGGACTATGGCTACACCTTC,CASSLPDYGYTF
.,TRBJ2-2,TRBV5-1,15,.,TGCGCCAGCAGCTTGGGGCAGGGGTACACCGGGGAGCTGTTTTTT,CASSLGQGYTGELFF
.,TRBJ2-7,TRBV6-5,13,.,TGTGCCAGCAGTTACCGGATAAACTACGAGCAGTACTTC,CASSYRINYEQYF
.,TRBJ2-3,TRBV7-9,15,once,TGTGCCAGCAGCTTAATGGCGGGTAGCACAGATACGCAGTATTTT,CASSLMAGSTDTQYF
TRBD1,TRBJ1-5,TRBV6-6,14,.,TGTGCCAGCAGCCTACAGGGGGACATTCAGCCCCAGCATTTT,CASSLQGDIQPQHF
.,TRBJ2-7,TRBV2,13,.,TGTGCCAGCACAAGGGGGTATGGCTACGAGCAGTACTTC,CASTRGYGYEQYF
.,TRBJ2-7,TRBV6-5,16,.,TGTGCCAGCAGTTACTCGATTCCGGGATCGACCTACGAGCAGTACTTC,CASSYSIPGSTYEQYF
TRBD2,TRBJ2-7,TRBV6-6,15,.,TGTGCCAGCAGAGACCCCGGGACTAGCTCCTACGAGCAGTACTTC,CASRDPGTSSYEQYF
TRBD1,TRBJ1-1,TRBV9,15,.,TGTGCCAGCAGCCCGACGACAGGGGCAGGCACTGAAGCTTTCTTT,CASSPTTGAGTEAFF
.,TRBJ1-1,TRBV10-2,14,.,TGCGCCAGCAGTGAGTCGAATCGAGACACTGAAGCTTTCTTT,CASSESNRDTEAFF
TRBD2,TRBJ2-3,TRBV2,14,.,TGTGCCAGGGGCGGCGGGAGGGTTTTCGATACGCAGTATTTT,CARGGGRVFDTQYF
.,TRBJ1-2,TRBV6-5,16,.,TGTGCCAGCAGTTACTCATATCGTACACGCAACTATGGCTACACCTTC,CASSYSYRTRNYGYTF
.,TRBJ2-7,TRBV11-2,14,.,TGTGCCAGCAGCTTAGCAGCGGACAGCTACGAGCAGTACTTC,CASSLAADSYEQYF
.,TRBJ2-1,TRBV25-1,13,once,TGTGCCAGCAGGACAGGCGCCAACAATGAGCAGTTCTTC,CASRTGANNEQFF
TRBD1,TRBJ1-1,TRBV29-1,13,.,TGCAGTTGTTCACAGGGGGGGAACCCTGAAGCTTTCTTT,CSCSQGGNPEAFF
.,TRBJ2-2,TRBV11-2,16,.,TGTGCCAGCAGCTTAAGTCTACACCCAGCGGCCGGGGAGCTGTTTTTT,CASSLSLHPAAGELFF
TRBD2,TRBJ2-1,TRBV6-6,14,.,TGTGCCAGCAGTTACACTAGCGGGGACAATGAGCAGTTCTTC,CASSYTSGDNEQFF
.,TRBJ1-4,TRBV12-5,15,.,TGTGCTAGTGGTTCGACGGGGGTGAGGTATGAAAAACTGTTTTTT,CASGSTGVRYEKLFF
.,TRBJ2-7,TRBV4-1,15,.,TGCGCCAGCAGCCAAGATAGGGGCAGGGCCTGGGAGCAGTACTTC,CASSQDRGRAWEQYF
.,TRBJ1-1,TRBV9,15,.,TGTGCCAGCAGCGCCCAGTCCCGAACGAACACTGAAGCTTTCTTT,CASSAQSRTNTEAFF
.,TRBJ1-2,TRBV4-2,14,once,TGTGCCAGCAGCCCCCTGGGCAGGGTCGATGGCTACACCTTC,CASSPLGRVDGYTF
TRBD1,TRBJ1-5,TRBV6-5,14,.,TGTGCCACTAAACCTGACAGGGACGGTCAGCCCCAGCATTTT,CATKPDRDGQPQHF
TRBD1,TRBJ2-7,TRBV2,14,few,TGTGCCAGCCAGGGACAGCTAAGCTCCTACGAGCAGTACTTC,CASQGQLSSYEQYF
TRBD2,TRBJ2-1,TRBV11-2,15,.,TGTGCCAGCAGCTTACGTACTAGCGAATACAATGAGCAGTTCTTC,CASSLRTSEYNEQFF
TRBD1,TRBJ1-1,TRBV6-5,15,.,TGTGCCAGCAGTCGCGCCCGGACAGGCCGGGGGGAAGCTTTCTTT,CASSRARTGRGEAFF